The 25 T cell receptor beta chains below come from one sample, sequenced in a study of T cell repertoires in cytomegalovirus infection. TCRdb passed the reads through MiXCR, listing each CDR3 protein once. The data hold about 300,000 distinct CDR3 sequences, with roughly 9.3% observed a single time. Sequenced input: PBMCs. The source of these receptors is a human donor in good health (CMV status not recorded). Some clones in this sample may be carry-over from other donors' samples.

Many counts were recorded for this clonotype. The genes are TRBV6-6 and TRBJ2-3; D is possibly TRBD1 or TRBD2 (5 bases each). Germline values: CDR1 MNHNY, CDR2 SVGAGI (reference sequence). The CDR3 runs to 14 residues. Trimming took off 4 bases at V and 0 bases at J, with 8 bases between the two ends. The CDR3 region has the DNA TGTGCCAGCAGTTTCCGGGACAGCACAGATACGCAGTATTTT. Translating it yields CASSFRDSTDTQYF.

This clonotype was detected many times. V and J are TRBV7-3 and TRBJ1-6; perhaps TRBD1 as D (5 bases). The germline gives CDR1 SGHTA, CDR2 FQGTGA. V was clipped by 0 bases and J by 10 bases, with 7 bases between them. The CDR3 is made up of 13 amino acids. CDR3 in DNA: TGTGCCAGCAGCTTAACAGGGGCGTCACCCCTCCACTTT. Residues: CASSLTGASPLHF.

This clonotype showed up many times. This chain connects TRBV20-1 to TRBJ1-1, with 8 bases fitting TRBD1. The V gene's germline CDR1 is DFQATT and CDR2 SNEGSKA (reference sequence). Trimming removed 3 bases from V and 8 bases from J; junction bases left unmatched: 8. The CDR3 spans 13 residues. CDR3 DNA sequence: TGCAGTGCTAGGGGAGGACAGGGATTGGAAGCTTTCTTT. This codes for CSARGGQGLEAFF.

This chain connects TRBV19 to TRBJ2-3; TRBD1 matches at 7 bases. The CDR3 loop spans 15 amino acids. V trimming: 6 bases; J trimming: 1 base; junction bases outside the gene matches: 7. CDR1 LNHDA and CDR2 SQIVND come from the germline V gene (reference sequence). The CDR3 region is CASRTTGLGTDTQYF. CDR3 DNA sequence: TGTGCCAGTAGGACGACAGGGCTTGGCACAGATACGCAGTATTTT.

The DNA of the CDR3 is TGTGCCAGCAGCCAAGAGCACCAGGGCATAAGGAGCTATGGCTACACCTTC. Translation: CASSQEHQGIRSYGYTF. The V and J genes are TRBV14 and TRBJ1-2; weak D call: TRBD1 (5 bases). Germline-derived CDR1 and CDR2 are SGHDN and FVKESK. V was clipped by 0 bases and J by 4 bases, with 18 bases between them. This CDR3 is built from 17 residues. Full variable domain (outside the CDR3, taken from reference TRBV14 and TRBJ1-2): EAGVTQFPSHSVIEKGQTVTLRCDPISGHDNLYWYRRVMGKEIKFLLHFVKESKQDESGMPNNRFLAERTGGTYSTLKVQPAELEDSGVYFCASSQEHQGIRSYGYTFGSGTRLTVV.

V is TRBV28 and J is TRBJ1-2; a possible D gene is TRBD1 (5 bases). The CDR3 sequence is 12 residues long. CDR1 MDHEN and CDR2 SYDVKM come from the germline V gene. The V and J ends lost 2 bases and 10 bases respectively, with 11 bases between them. In DNA form, the CDR3 reads TGTGCCAGCAGTTTAACCCAGGGCGTCTACACCTTC. Translating gives CASSLTQGVYTF.

At least ten counts were recorded for this clonotype. The chain combines TRBV10-3 with TRBJ2-1; either TRBD1 or TRBD2 may fit D (5 bases each). The V gene's germline CDR1 is ENHRY and CDR2 SYGVKD. The CDR3 covers 14 residues. V was cut by 7 bases and J by 15 bases, with 25 bases left in between. The CDR3 DNA sequence: TGTGCCATCAACGACCGGAGGACCGAAAGAGGGACGTTCTTC. Residues: CAINDRRTERGTFF.

This clonotype was counted at least ten times. The chain has TRBV7-2 and TRBJ1-1, with 7 bases aligning to TRBD1. V was pared by 5 bases and J by 10 bases, with 4 bases of the junction left unmatched. This CDR3 spans 11 amino acids. Germline V gene data show CDR1 as SGHTA and CDR2 as FQGNSA. CDR3 sequence reads: CASSPNRGAFF. The CDR3 nucleotides read TGTGCCAGCAGCCCCAACAGGGGAGCTTTCTTT. Drawing the rest from reference TRBV7-2 and TRBJ1-1, the complete variable domain is GAGVSQSPSNKVTEKGKDVELRCDPISGHTALYWYRQSLGQGLEFLIYFQGNSAPDKSGLPSDRFSAERTGGSVSTLTIQRTQQEDSAVYLCASSPNRGAFFGQGTRLTVV.

This clonotype is termed large. The J gene is TRBJ2-1, the V gene TRBV12-3 or TRBV12-4, with 11 bases fitting TRBD2. The trim removed 2 bases at V and 8 bases at J, leaving 17 bases unmatched. This CDR3 comprises 19 residues. The CDR3 sequence: CASSLPGTSGGRVSHEQFF. CDR3 in DNA: TGTGCCAGCAGTTTACCGGGAACTAGCGGGGGCCGCGTAAGTCATGAGCAGTTCTTC.

The sample holds a few counts of this clonotype. The genes are TRBV29-1 and TRBJ2-6, with TRBD1 matching over 7 bases. This CDR3 region has 16 residues. With 6 bases clipped from V and 1 base from J, the junction kept 9 bases outside the gene matches. Germline CDR1 reads SQVTM; CDR2 reads ANQGSEA. CDR3 loop: CSVLGQDPSGANVLTF. In DNA form, the CDR3 reads TGCAGCGTCTTAGGACAGGACCCATCTGGGGCCAACGTCCTGACTTTC.

This clonotype was observed many times. The chain couples TRBV19 to TRBJ1-2, with TRBD1 identical over 7 bases. Germline CDR1 and CDR2: LNHDA and SQIVND (reference sequence). This CDR3 region has 15 residues. V lost 6 bases, J lost 3 bases, and 10 bases stayed unmatched. The chain's CDR3 is CASSPTRDRDYGYTF. CDR3 DNA sequence: TGTGCCAGTAGCCCAACCAGGGACAGAGACTATGGCTACACCTTC. The full variable domain, in which reference TRBV19 and TRBJ1-2 provide the parts outside the CDR3, is DGGITQSPKYLFRKEGQNVTLSCEQNLNHDAMYWYRQDPGQGLRLIYYSQIVNDFQKGDIAEGYSVSREKKESFPLTVTSAQKNPTAFYLCASSPTRDRDYGYTFGSGTRLTVV.

This clonotype was observed at least ten times. This sequence joins TRBV19 and TRBJ1-2; TRBD1 matches at 9 bases. The CDR3 runs to 13 residues. Germline loops: CDR1 LNHDA, CDR2 SQIVND (reference sequence). The ends lost 2 bases at V and 14 bases at J; junction bases unmatched: 9. DNA for the CDR3: TGTGCCAGTAGTATAATCGCGGGACAGGGAAGGACCTTC. Protein product: CASSIIAGQGRTF. Full variable domain (missing parts from reference TRBV19 and TRBJ1-2): DGGITQSPKYLFRKEGQNVTLSCEQNLNHDAMYWYRQDPGQGLRLIYYSQIVNDFQKGDIAEGYSVSREKKESFPLTVTSAQKNPTAFYLCASSIIAGQGRTFGSGTRLTVV.

This clonotype was detected only once. This chain joins TRBV4-2 and TRBJ1-1; 10 nucleotides align to TRBD1. This CDR3 is built from 17 residues. The V segment lost 4 bases and the J segment 3 bases; nucleotides outside the gene matches: 11. Per germline, CDR1 LGHNA and CDR2 YNFKEQ. The CDR3 region is CASSLGQGPRGYTEAFF. DNA of the CDR3: TGTGCCAGCAGCCTGGGACAGGGGCCGCGGGGGTACACTGAAGCTTTCTTT.

This clonotype was picked up many times. The chain recombines TRBV7-2 with TRBJ2-7; no clear D gene. V lost 1 base, J lost 6 bases, and 19 bases lay in between. CDR1 SGHTA and CDR2 FQGNSA come from the germline V gene. This CDR3 has 16 residues. CDR3 loop: CASSLDRLSTLREQYF. The DNA for the CDR3 is TGTGCCAGCAGCTTAGATAGACTGAGTACCCTACGCGAGCAGTACTTC. Using reference TRBV7-2 and TRBJ2-7 for the parts outside the CDR3, the full variable domain is GAGVSQSPSNKVTEKGKDVELRCDPISGHTALYWYRQSLGQGLEFLIYFQGNSAPDKSGLPSDRFSAERTGGSVSTLTIQRTQQEDSAVYLCASSLDRLSTLREQYFGPGTRLTVT.

This rearrangement joins TRBV28 to TRBJ1-5; no definite D call. CDR1 and CDR2 (germline): MDHEN, SYDVKM. With 6 bases removed from V and 4 bases from J, the gap between germline ends came to 7 bases. This CDR3 has 12 residues. CDR3 nucleotides: TGTGCCAGCAGGAGGGCGAATCAGCCCCAGCATTTT. This codes for CASRRANQPQHF.

In its sample, this clonotype was seen many times. The chain links TRBV2 to TRBJ2-5; a possible D gene is TRBD2 (6 bases). The ends were cut back, 6 bases at V and 0 bases at J, with 11 bases in the middle. The CDR3 loop spans 14 amino acids. Germline CDR1 reads SNHLY; CDR2 reads FYNNEI. This chain's CDR3 is CASREGSHQETQYF. In DNA form, the CDR3 reads TGTGCCAGCAGGGAGGGTAGTCACCAAGAGACCCAGTACTTC. The full variable domain, in which reference TRBV2 and TRBJ2-5 provide the parts outside the CDR3, is EPEVTQTPSHQVTQMGQEVILRCVPISNHLYFYWYRQILGQKVEFLVSFYNNEISEKSEIFDDQFSVERPDGSNFTLKIRSTKLEDSAMYFCASREGSHQETQYFGPGTRLLVL.

This clonotype was detected ten times or more. The chain has TRBV5-1 and TRBJ2-3; 7 bases match TRBD2. Germline CDR1 and CDR2: SGHRS and YFSETQ. The CDR3 loop spans 15 amino acids. Germline trimming cut 7 bases from V and 2 bases from J; bases unmatched to any gene: 10. CDR3 sequence: CASGGVLASTDTQYF. The CDR3 coding sequence is TGCGCCAGCGGGGGGGTCCTGGCTTCCACAGATACGCAGTATTTT.

This clonotype has only a few counts. V is TRBV12-3 or TRBV12-4 and J is TRBJ2-1, with 9 bases fitting TRBD2. CDR3 length: 16 residues. V gave up 3 bases and J gave up 2 bases; unmatched junction bases: 5. The CDR3 reads CASSLTGGGAYNEQFF. CDR3 nucleotides: TGTGCCAGCAGTTTGACCGGCGGGGGGGCCTACAATGAGCAGTTCTTC.

This chain joins TRBV13 and TRBJ1-5, with a tentative D call TRBD1 (6 bases). V shed 5 bases and J shed 7 bases, with 15 bases lying between them. Germline V CDR1 and CDR2: PRHDT, FYEKMQ (reference sequence). The CDR3 runs to 14 residues. CDR3 in DNA: TGTGCCAGCAGCGTACAGGGAGGACGCCAGCCCCAGCATTTT. It specifies CASSVQGGRQPQHF. Full variable domain (outside the CDR3, taken from reference TRBV13 and TRBJ1-5): AAGVIQSPRHLIKEKRETATLKCYPIPRHDTVYWYQQGPGQDPQFLISFYEKMQSDKGSIPDRFSAQQFSDYHSELNMSSLELGDSALYFCASSVQGGRQPQHFGDGTRLSIL.

A word on this clonotype: Relative to the germline gene, one junction end is altered; a read error may explain this. The V call is TRBV6-2 or TRBV6-3, the J call TRBJ2-5; TRBD2 is a possible D gene (7 bases). The germline gives CDR1 MNHEY, CDR2 SVGEGT. This CDR3 comprises 13 residues. The CDR3: CTSSLGGGETQYF. CDR3 nucleotide sequence: TGTACCAGCAGTTTAGGGGGGGGAGAGACCCAGTACTTC.

This clonotype appeared many times. V usage is TRBV6-5 and J usage is TRBJ1-2; no clear D. CDR3 length: 13 amino acids. The V end lost 0 bases, the J end lost 2 bases, and 4 bases lay between the germline ends. The germline CDR1 and CDR2 sequences are MNHEY and SVGAGI. CDR3 loop: CASSYSRNYGYTF. CDR3 DNA sequence: TGTGCCAGCAGTTACTCCCGGAACTATGGCTACACCTTC.

Many counts were recorded for this clonotype. The chain uses TRBV12-3 or TRBV12-4 and TRBJ2-5; 10 bases line up with TRBD1. V trimming: 6 bases; J trimming: 5 bases; junction bases outside the gene matches: 9. There are 15 residues in the CDR3. The CDR3: CASREPGQGMETQYF. In nucleotides, the CDR3 is TGTGCCAGCAGAGAACCGGGACAGGGGATGGAGACCCAGTACTTC.

In its sample, this clonotype was seen many times. V gene TRBV13 combines with J gene TRBJ1-1, with D possibly matching TRBD1 (6 bases). The CDR3 totals 14 residues. V was cut by 7 bases and J by 6 bases, with 18 bases left in between. Germline V gene lookup returns CDR1 PRHDT and CDR2 FYEKMQ (reference sequence). CDR3 DNA sequence: TGTGCCAGCATCGTACGGGGGGCTGGGGCTGAAGCTTTCTTT. Residues: CASIVRGAGAEAFF.

This clonotype appeared a few times. The rearrangement joins TRBV9 to TRBJ2-5, with D possibly being TRBD2 (7 bases). CDR1 and CDR2 (germline): SGDLS, YYNGEE. The CDR3 has 16 residues. V was shortened by 0 bases and J by 2 bases, with 14 bases between the two germline ends. CDR3 in DNA: TGTGCCAGCAGCGTAGGGGGGGGGGCCGGGCAAGAGACCCAGTACTTC. Translating gives CASSVGGGAGQETQYF.

The chain links TRBV14 to TRBJ1-4; D unresolved. CDR1 is SGHDN, CDR2 FVKESK, per germline. The V and J ends lost 1 base and 3 bases respectively, with 6 bases between them. The CDR3 totals 14 residues. For the CDR3, the DNA is TGTGCCAGCAGCCAAGGAGGGTCTAATGAAAAACTGTTTTTT. Encoded protein: CASSQGGSNEKLFF.